Described below is a single TCR beta chain sequence and its context. This record comes from a study of technical replicates of blood from a few donors. Libraries were prepared by immunoSEQ multiplex PCR; TCRdb keeps only in-frame clonotypes and omits some of them. This sample yields under 95,000 clones, of which over 80% are seen a single time; over 0.35% belongs to the top ten. Trimming took 3 bases from V and 0 from J, leaving 14 bases between them. Germline CDR1 is SGHVS and CDR2 is FNYEAQ. The CDR3 loop spans 16 amino acids. The receptor comes from a human donor in good health. The sample taken for sequencing was T cells isolated from PBMCs. The chain carries TRBV7-6 and TRBJ1-1; D gene unclear. Here the CDR3 DNA reads TGTGCCAGCAGCTTTCACCGGGATAGCATGAACACTGAAGCTTTCTTT. Amino acid sequence: CASSFHRDSMNTEAFF.